This T cell receptor beta chain stems from a study of cytomegalovirus exposure and HLA in healthy donors. As concerns this clone: Its antigen is unidentified.

The CDR3 spans 14 residues. V lost 1 base and J lost 6, with 13 bases in between. CDR1 and CDR2 (germline): MDHEN, SYDVKM. PCR employed 60 Vbeta and 13 Jbeta primers. Sequenced by immunoSEQ multiplex PCR; TCRdb stores in-frame clones only, minus some. This sample has about 210,000 clones, with 87% found just once. Overall study results and limits: TCR beta V- and J-gene trimming, according to a later analysis, was linked to a missense DCLRE1C variant. An Asian-associated ancestry cluster reportedly showed fewer N-insertions than the approximately 620-donor mean in a later analysis.

The chain uses TRBV28 and TRBJ2-7; unclear D gene. This TCR came from a boy aged 2 to 10 in good health and CMV-seronegative. Sequenced: PBMCs. The CDR3 protein is CASSLFVESPEQYF. DNA for the CDR3: TGTGCCAGCAGTTTATTCGTGGAGTCCCCCGAGCAGTACTTC.